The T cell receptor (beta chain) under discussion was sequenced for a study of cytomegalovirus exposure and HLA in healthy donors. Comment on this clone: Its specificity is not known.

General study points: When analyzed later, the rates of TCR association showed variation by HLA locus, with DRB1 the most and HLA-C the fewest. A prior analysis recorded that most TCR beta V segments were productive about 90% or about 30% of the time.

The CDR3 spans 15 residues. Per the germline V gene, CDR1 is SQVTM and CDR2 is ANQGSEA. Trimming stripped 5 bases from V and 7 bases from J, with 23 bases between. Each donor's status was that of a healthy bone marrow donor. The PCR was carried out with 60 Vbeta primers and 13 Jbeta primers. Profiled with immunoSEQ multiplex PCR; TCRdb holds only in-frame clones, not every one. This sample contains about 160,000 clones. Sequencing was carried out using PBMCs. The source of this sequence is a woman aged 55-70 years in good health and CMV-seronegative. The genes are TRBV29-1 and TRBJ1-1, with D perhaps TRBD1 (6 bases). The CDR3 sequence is CSVFMGRGLGSEAFF. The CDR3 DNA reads TGCAGCGTTTTTATGGGCAGGGGCCTGGGCAGTGAAGCTTTCTTT.